A selection of T cell receptor beta chains follows, all from one sample in a study of human T cells and chemical hapten exposure. TCRdb passed the RACE reads through MiXCR, listing each CDR3 protein once. The sample yields 80,000 to 95,000 distinct CDR3 sequences, 11% seen once. The specimen was whole blood, collected in connection with sensitization to the hapten diphenylcyclopropenone (DPC). The receptor source for this set is a young man with alopecia areata. Some clones in this sample may be carry-over from other donors' samples. Both conserved end residues are part of each CDR3. The D gene is left open where the match is weak.

d_call	j_call	v_call	cdr3_aa
NA	TRBJ1-1	TRBV9	CASSVGERTEAFF
NA	TRBJ1-1	TRBV20-1	CSARLVTGVTEAFF
TRBD1	TRBJ2-5	TRBV4-3	CASSQDGGGTEESQYF
NA	TRBJ2-5	TRBV11-1	CASTLVSGTETQYF
NA	TRBJ2-1	TRBV7-3	CASSSGPSSYNEQFF
NA	TRBJ2-4	TRBV28	CASSSAGPTKNIQYF
TRBD1	TRBJ2-7	TRBV7-2	CASSLSRDRVYEQYF
NA	TRBJ2-7	TRBV18	CASTPGPLGPF
NA	TRBJ1-1	TRBV7-9	CASSRFQTGTEAFF
NA	TRBJ2-1	TRBV4-1	CASSQGTATANNEQFF
NA	TRBJ2-1	TRBV12-5	CASGLVARTAESYNEQFF
NA	TRBJ2-2	TRBV28	CASIGASQFADTGELFF
NA	TRBJ2-3	TRBV7-8	CASSLARVVGGTQYF
NA	TRBJ2-3	TRBV4-1	CASSQGLRRDTQYF
NA	TRBJ2-5	TRBV7-2	CASSLEIPHPIGETQYF
NA	TRBJ1-6	TRBV2	CASRVSGNSPLHF
NA	TRBJ2-5	TRBV4-1	CASSQSDADRLETQYF
NA	TRBJ1-3	TRBV25-1	CASIEEGDTIYF
NA	TRBJ2-3	TRBV15	CATQISGGTDTQYF
NA	TRBJ2-2	TRBV7-3	CASSLSRNTGELFF
NA	TRBJ2-2	TRBV2	CASLKWALNTGELFF
NA	TRBJ1-3	TRBV27	CARPQRVSLTDLQHGNTIYF